The clone carrying this T cell receptor beta chain was seen only once. Antigen: not known. This CDR3 is 15 amino acids long. The junction had 4 bases not matched to a gene; V was cut back by 5 bases and J by 4 bases. Germline lookup yields CDR1 MDHEN and CDR2 SYDVKM. PCR was performed using 60 Vbeta and 13 Jbeta primers. The repertoire was sequenced with immunoSEQ multiplex PCR; TCRdb's copy has only in-frame clones and lacks some. The repertoire holds about 190,000 clones, more than 70% seen once, with 4.5% to 5.5% in the top ten. The sample belongs to a study of cytomegalovirus exposure and HLA in healthy donors. Study-wide points: Follow-up analysis found HLA locus-dependent TCR association rates, highest for DRB1 and lowest for HLA-C. For TCR beta chains, V- and J-gene trimming was later linked to a missense DCLRE1C variant. Among TCR beta chains, those listed as cytomegalovirus-associated numbered under 200.

The sequence was obtained from a man aged 25 to 45 in good health and CMV-seropositive. This sequence joins TRBV28 and TRBJ1-5, with 11 nucleotides matching TRBD1. Specimen: PBMCs. CDR3 in DNA: TGTGCCAGCAGTAGAGGGACAGGGGGTAATCAGCCCCAGCATTTT. Its protein is CASSRGTGGNQPQHF.